This T cell receptor (beta chain) was obtained from a study of vaccination and CD4 T cells after COVID-19. Study-level information: A CEFX pool, an HIV-1 Nef pool, or else no peptide went into the control cultures.

Turning to this clonotype: No antigen is known for it.

Treatment defined: approximately 11-day PBMC culture with coronavirus spike peptide pools or control peptides (ViraFEST assay). CD4+ T lymphocytes from the unexposed donor were collected before the COVID-19 pandemic (2011-2018). The Oncomine TCR Beta short-read assay was applied to DNA of cultured CD4+ T cells. Each CDR3 protein gets one entry after TCRdb re-called the PCR reads with MiXCR. Among over 5,500 distinct CDR3 sequences listed, approximately 48% were seen once. Germline V gives CDR1 MNHEY, CDR2 SVGAGI. Trimming shortened V by 3 bases and J by 6 bases, and 15 bases separated the two germline ends. CDR3 length equals 14 residues.

The receptor's source is a human donor in good health. The specimen was CD4+ T cells from blood, cultured in vitro. The chain is built from TRBV6-5 and TRBJ2-7; D is undetermined. CDR3 DNA: TGTGCCAGCAGTTATGGACCATTCGACGGCGAGCAGTACTTC. As protein: CASSYGPFDGEQYF.